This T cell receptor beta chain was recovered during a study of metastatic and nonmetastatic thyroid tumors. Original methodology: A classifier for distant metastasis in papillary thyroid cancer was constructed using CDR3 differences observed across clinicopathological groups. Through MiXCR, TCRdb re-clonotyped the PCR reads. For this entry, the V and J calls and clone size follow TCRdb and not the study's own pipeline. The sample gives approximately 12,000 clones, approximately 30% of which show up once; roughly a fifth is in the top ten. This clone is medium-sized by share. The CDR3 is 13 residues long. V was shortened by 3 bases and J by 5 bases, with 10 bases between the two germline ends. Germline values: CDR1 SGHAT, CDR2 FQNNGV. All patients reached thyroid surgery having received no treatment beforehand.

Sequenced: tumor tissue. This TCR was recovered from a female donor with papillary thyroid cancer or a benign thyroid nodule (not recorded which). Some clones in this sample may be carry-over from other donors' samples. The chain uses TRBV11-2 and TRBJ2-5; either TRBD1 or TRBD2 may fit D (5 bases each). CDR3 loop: CASSFWGGETQYF. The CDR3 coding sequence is TGTGCCAGCAGCTTTTGGGGCGGGGAGACCCAGTACTTC.